This entry is about one T cell receptor (beta chain). CDR3 length equals 14 residues. Germline V gene data show CDR1 as SGHTA and CDR2 as FQGNSA. V lost 5 bases and J lost 4, with 14 bases in between. This record comes from a study of cytotoxic CD8 clonotypes in ibrutinib-treated CLL. Overall study: Sequenced samples delivered averages of 270,000 or so productive templates and 90,000 or so productive rearrangements.

Assay: immunoSEQ multiplex PCR; the TCRdb copy retains only in-frame clones and omits some. The table shows over 150,000 clones, with over 60% occurring only once. Source: PBMCs, taken after 24 months of ibrutinib treatment. The receptor comes from a human donor with chronic lymphocytic leukemia. This sequence joins TRBV7-2 and TRBJ1-2; no clear D. CDR3 nucleotide sequence: TGTGCCAGCAGCCCAGTGAATTACCTCTATGGCTACACCTTC. Translation: CASSPVNYLYGYTF. The complete variable domain, with remaining parts taken from reference TRBV7-2 and TRBJ1-2, reads GAGVSQSPSNKVTEKGKDVELRCDPISGHTALYWYRQSLGQGLEFLIYFQGNSAPDKSGLPSDRFSAERTGGSVSTLTIQRTQQEDSAVYLCASSPVNYLYGYTFGSGTRLTVV.